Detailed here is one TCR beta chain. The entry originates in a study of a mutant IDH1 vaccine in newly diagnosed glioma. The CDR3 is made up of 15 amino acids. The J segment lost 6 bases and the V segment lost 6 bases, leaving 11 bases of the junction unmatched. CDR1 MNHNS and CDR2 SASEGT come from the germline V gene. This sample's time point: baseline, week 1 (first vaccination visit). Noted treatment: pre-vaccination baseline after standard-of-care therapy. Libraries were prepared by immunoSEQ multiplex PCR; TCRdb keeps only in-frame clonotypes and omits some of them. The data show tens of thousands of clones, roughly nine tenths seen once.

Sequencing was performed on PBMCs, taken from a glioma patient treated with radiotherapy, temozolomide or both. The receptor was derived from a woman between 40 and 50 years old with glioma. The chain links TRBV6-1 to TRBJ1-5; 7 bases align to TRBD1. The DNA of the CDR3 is TGTGCCAGCAGGTCCCCCGGGACAGCCATTCAGCCCCAGCATTTT. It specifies CASRSPGTAIQPQHF.